This TCR beta chain is from a study of blood T cell repertoires in COVID-19. Study-level information: In each case, the material was cDNA or gDNA derived from T cells, B-cell-depleted T cells, or PBMCs.

In the source study's methods: Reference gene primer amplification gave nucleated cell count estimates. Libraries were prepared by immunoSEQ multiplex PCR; TCRdb keeps only in-frame clonotypes and omits some of them. Clone size and the V and J calls come from that table; the DNA yielded D and trimming. The sample records around 240,000 clones, approximately 83% being singletons. Those who participated ranged in age from about 18 to 89 years and resided in under 25 US areas. Resolution of symptoms, clearance, or two negative PCRs was present in recovered Cohort 3 donors. There are 12 residues in the CDR3. Deletions cut 2 bases from V and 3 bases from J, with 2 bases between. The germline V gene has CDR1 MDHEN and CDR2 SYDVKM.

The sample consisted of PBMCs or T cells enriched from blood (not recorded which). The origin of this receptor is a woman aged 45-65 years who had recovered from COVID-19. The rearrangement joins TRBV28 to TRBJ2-1; D remains unclear. The CDR3 protein is CASSLLYNEQFF. The CDR3 DNA follows: TGTGCCAGCAGTTTACTCTACAATGAGCAGTTCTTC.